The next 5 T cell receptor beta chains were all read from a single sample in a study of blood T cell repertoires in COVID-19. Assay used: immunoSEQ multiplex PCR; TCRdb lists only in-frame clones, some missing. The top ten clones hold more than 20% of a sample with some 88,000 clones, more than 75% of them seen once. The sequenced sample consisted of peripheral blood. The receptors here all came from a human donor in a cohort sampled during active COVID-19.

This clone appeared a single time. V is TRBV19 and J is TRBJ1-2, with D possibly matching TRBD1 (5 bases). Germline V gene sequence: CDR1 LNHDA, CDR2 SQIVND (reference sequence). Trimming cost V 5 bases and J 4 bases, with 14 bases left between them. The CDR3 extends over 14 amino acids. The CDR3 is CASSEEGFFYGYTF. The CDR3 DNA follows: TGTGCCAGTAGTGAGGAGGGGTTTTTCTATGGCTACACCTTC.

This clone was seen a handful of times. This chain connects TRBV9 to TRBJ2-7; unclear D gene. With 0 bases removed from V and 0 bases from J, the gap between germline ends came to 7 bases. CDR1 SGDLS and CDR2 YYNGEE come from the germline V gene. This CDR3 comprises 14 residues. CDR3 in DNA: TGTGCCAGCAGCGTAGAACAGAGCTCCTACGAGCAGTACTTC. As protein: CASSVEQSSYEQYF.

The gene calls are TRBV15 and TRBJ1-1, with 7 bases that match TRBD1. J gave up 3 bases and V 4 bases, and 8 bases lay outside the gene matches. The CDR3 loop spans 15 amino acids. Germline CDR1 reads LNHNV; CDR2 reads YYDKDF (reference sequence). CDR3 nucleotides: TGTGCCACCAGCACCTTGGACAGGAGGGACACTGAAGCTTTCTTT. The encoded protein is CATSTLDRRDTEAFF.

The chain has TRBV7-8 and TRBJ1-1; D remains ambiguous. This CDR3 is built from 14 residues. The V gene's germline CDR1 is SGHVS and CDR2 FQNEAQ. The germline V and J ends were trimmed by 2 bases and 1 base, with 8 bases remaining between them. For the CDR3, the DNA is TGTGCCAGCAGCTTATTTGGGCAGAACACTGAAGCTTTCTTT. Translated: CASSLFGQNTEAFF.

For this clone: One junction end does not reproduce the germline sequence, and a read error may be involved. The CDR3 region has the DNA TGTGCTAGCAGCTTAGTGGGCGACGGTCCCCAAGAGACCCAGTACTTC. Its translation is CASSLVGDGPQETQYF. The chain is built from TRBV7-7 and TRBJ2-5; D call uncertain. Germline V gene lookup returns CDR1 SSHAT and CDR2 FNYEAQ (reference sequence). This CDR3 has 16 amino acids.